The source of this T cell receptor (beta chain) is a study of blood T cell repertoires in COVID-19. Study information: Nucleic acid was either cDNA or gDNA, and it came from T cells, B-cell-depleted T cells, or PBMCs.

Using immunoSEQ multiplex PCR, the repertoire was profiled, and TCRdb retains in-frame clones only, with some absent. The data hold 200,000 to 300,000 clones, with approximately 87% observed a single time. CDR3 length: 16 amino acids. V lost 5 bases to trimming and J lost 0 bases; unmatched junction nucleotides: 5. Germline CDR1 is SGHTA and CDR2 is FQGNSA. The origin of this receptor is a human donor in a cohort sampled during active COVID-19. The chain employs TRBV7-2 and TRBJ2-2, with 8 bases matching TRBD1. Sequenced sample: peripheral blood. CDR3 DNA: TGTGCCAGCAGCCCGCGGACAGGGTCGAACACCGGGGAGCTGTTTTTT. Its translation is CASSPRTGSNTGELFF.